One T cell receptor beta chain is described in this entry. Its antigen is not identified. Second doses that came at about 4 or about 12 weeks were put together. Using immunoSEQ multiplex PCR, the repertoire was profiled, and TCRdb retains in-frame clones only, with some absent. The repertoire consists of about 110,000 clones, with about 94% occurring once and the leading ten covering about 3.1%. This sample is drawn from a study of T cell responses to AZD1222 COVID-19 vaccine. Points from the study as a whole: Vaccine-associated CD4 TCRs ranged over spike, dominating at 160-218 and 743-854.

This TCR derives from an adult who received the AZD1222 COVID-19 vaccine. Here the sequenced sample was peripheral blood, taken 28 days after the second AZD1222 dose.

In nucleotides, the CDR3 is TGTGCCAGTAGTGATTATCAACAGGGGGTTGAAGGGTACACTGAAGCTTTCTTT. Translating gives CASSDYQQGVEGYTEAFF. The gene calls are TRBV19 and TRBJ1-1; 8 nucleotides agree with TRBD1. Germline trimming cut 5 bases from V and 3 bases from J; bases unmatched to any gene: 17. CDR1 LNHDA and CDR2 SQIVND come from the germline V gene (reference sequence). This CDR3 is 18 amino acids long.